The 28 T cell receptor beta chains presented below share a single source sample, sequenced in a study of blood T cells in healthy people across ages. A sample-barcoded 5' primer and a J-beta primer mix were used in a second PCR of about 7 to 12 cycles. A single record per CDR3 protein comes from TCRdb applying MiXCR to the 5' RACE reads. The table shows about 640,000 distinct CDR3 sequences, with roughly 31% occurring only once. Sample: blood. Receptor source: a woman aged 80 or over in good health.

A few counts support this clonotype. The chain couples TRBV20-1 to TRBJ1-5; D remains ambiguous. There are 15 residues in the CDR3. The V gene lost 6 bases and the J gene lost 2 bases, with 17 bases spanning the gap. Germline values: CDR1 DFQATT, CDR2 SNEGSKA (reference sequence). CDR3 DNA: TGCAGTGCCGAAGGCACCGGACCGGGCAATCAGCCCCAGCATTTT. This translates into CSAEGTGPGNQPQHF.

The chain joins TRBV6-2 or TRBV6-3 to TRBJ2-7; D gene uncertain. The CDR3 totals 15 residues. Germline V gene lookup returns CDR1 MNHEY and CDR2 SVGEGT. Between the trimmed V and J ends, which lost 2 bases and 4 bases, there was a span of 15 bases. The CDR3: CASSYTMSGRYEQYF. The CDR3 bases are TGTGCCAGCAGTTACACCATGAGTGGTCGGTACGAGCAGTACTTC.

This clonotype was recorded only once. Given a much more abundant clone one base away, this may be a read error. As DNA, the CDR3 is TGCGCCAGCACCGGGGGACGGTTGAACACTGTAGCTTTCTTT. This gives the protein CASTGGRLNTVAFF. The rearrangement uses TRBV5-1 and TRBJ1-1, with TRBD1 as a possible D gene (5 bases). Germline V gene data show CDR1 as SGHRS and CDR2 as YFSETQ. This CDR3 spans 14 amino acids. The full variable domain, in which reference TRBV5-1 and TRBJ1-1 provide the parts outside the CDR3, is KAGVTQTPRYLIKTRGQQVTLSCSPISGHRSVSWYQQTPGQGLQFLFEYFSETQRNKGNFPGRFSGRQFSNSRSEMNVSTLELGDSALYLCASTGGRLNTVAFFGQGTRLTVV.

This clonotype was detected only a few times. The V gene is TRBV7-8, the J gene TRBJ1-5; no clear D gene. From germline, CDR1 is SGHVS and CDR2 FQNEAQ. Trimming took off 2 bases at V and 7 bases at J, with 15 bases between the two ends. This CDR3 is 15 amino acids long. The CDR3 loop is CASSLSGSSGQPQHF. The CDR3 DNA reads as TGTGCCAGCAGCTTATCAGGCTCATCGGGGCAGCCCCAGCATTTT.

This clonotype has just a few counts. The rearrangement uses TRBV28 and TRBJ1-1; D possibly corresponds to TRBD1 (5 bases). Germline V lookup: CDR1 MDHEN, CDR2 SYDVKM. V was cut by 6 bases and J by 7 bases, with 12 bases left in between. There are 12 residues in the CDR3. For the CDR3, the DNA is TGTGCCAGCAGCCCTTTGGGGCTTGAAGCTTTCTTT. It yields the protein CASSPLGLEAFF.

This clonotype was recorded a few times. The chain carries TRBV5-1 and TRBJ1-6; D possibly corresponds to TRBD1 (5 bases). Germline values: CDR1 SGHRS, CDR2 YFSETQ. The CDR3 has 15 amino acids. V lost 4 bases, J lost 5 bases, and 13 bases lay in between. This chain's CDR3 is CASSTEGLDNSPLHF. DNA of the CDR3: TGCGCCAGCAGCACCGAGGGACTAGATAATTCACCCCTCCACTTT.

Only a few counts were recorded for this clonotype. A much larger clone lies one base from this, so it may be a read error. This chain links TRBV20-1 with TRBJ1-6; D might be TRBD1 (5 bases). CDR1 DFQATT and CDR2 SNEGSKA come from the germline V gene (reference sequence). This CDR3 contains 16 residues. The CDR3 sequence: CSAKRQGRTYNSPPHF. The DNA for the CDR3 is TGCAGTGCGAAGAGGCAGGGAAGGACCTATAATTCACCCCCCCACTTT.

The J gene is TRBJ2-3, the V gene TRBV12-3 or TRBV12-4; D possibly corresponds to TRBD2 (6 bases). The CDR3 contains 14 residues. The V end was cut by 1 base, the J end by 15 bases, with 20 bases between. CDR3 coding DNA: TGTGCCAGCAGTTTAGACGGGGGAGCAGATGTGGAATATTTT. The encoded protein is CASSLDGGADVEYF.

The rearrangement joins TRBV4-3 to TRBJ1-5; no clear D. Per the germline V gene, CDR1 is LGHNA and CDR2 is YSLEER. Trimming shortened V by 3 bases and J by 9 bases, and 18 bases separated the two germline ends. The CDR3 extends over 15 amino acids. As DNA, the CDR3 is TGCGCCAGCAGCCAGTATTGGGCTGCTGCGTCGCCCCAGCATTTT. The encoded protein is CASSQYWAAASPQHF.

Regarding this clonotype: A much larger clone differs from this one at a single base, so this may be a read error. CDR3 bases: TGTGCCAGCAGCCGCTCGGGGTCCTACAATGAGCAGTACTTC. Its translation: CASSRSGSYNEQYF. The rearrangement joins TRBV6-5 to TRBJ2-1; possibly TRBD2 for D (5 bases). The J call may be wrong; the DNA end is better matched by TRBJ2-7. This CDR3 region has 14 residues. Germline V gene lookup returns CDR1 MNHEY and CDR2 SVGAGI.

Note on this clonotype: A much bigger clone sits one base away, suggesting this may be a read error. The chain couples TRBV4-3 to TRBJ2-5; D perhaps matches TRBD2 (6 bases). This CDR3 has 14 amino acids. Germline CDR1 reads LGHNA; CDR2 reads YSLEER. Trimming took 0 bases from V and 11 from J, leaving 16 bases between them. The CDR3 DNA reads TGCGCCAGCAGCCAAGATTCGGGGCGGGATGAGCAGTACTTC. This encodes CASSQDSGRDEQYF.

The gene calls are TRBV5-1 and TRBJ1-1; D is undetermined. Trimming took off 0 bases at V and 2 bases at J, with 8 bases between the two ends. CDR1 is SGHRS, CDR2 YFSETQ, per germline. The CDR3 is 14 amino acids. CDR3 bases: TGCGCCAGCAGCTTGGATGGAGACAACACTGAAGCTTTCTTT. It specifies CASSLDGDNTEAFF.

This clonotype was counted only a few times. This could be a read error, since a much larger clone is one nucleotide away. The CDR3 DNA reads as TGTGCCATCAGCGGGACAGGGCGAGGTGAGCAGTACTTC. As protein: CAISGTGRGEQYF. V is TRBV10-3 and J is TRBJ2-7; 9 nucleotides match TRBD1. V was clipped by 6 bases and J by 7 bases; unmatched bases: 7. There are 13 residues in the CDR3. Germline loops: CDR1 ENHRY, CDR2 SYGVKD.

V gene TRBV30 combines with J gene TRBJ2-3; 13 bases map to TRBD2. J gave up 1 base and V 0 bases, and 1 base lay outside the gene matches. The CDR3 loop spans 16 amino acids. In germline, CDR1 is GTSNPN, CDR2 SVGIG (reference sequence). The CDR3 here is CAWSVGTSGGTDTQYF. Here the CDR3 DNA reads TGTGCCTGGAGTGTCGGGACTAGCGGGGGCACAGATACGCAGTATTTT.

About this clonotype: Here the CDR3 omits its conserved ending phenylalanine or tryptophan, so a read error is the likely source. The V and J genes are TRBV28 and TRBJ1-4; 8 bases are shared with TRBD1. The CDR3 is 14 amino acids. Germline V gene lookup returns CDR1 MDHEN and CDR2 SYDVKM. Trimming at V came to 6 bases and at J to 3 bases, leaving 3 bases not matched to a gene. CDR3 in amino acids: CASSKQGANEKLFL. The CDR3 DNA reads as TGTGCCAGCAGCAAACAGGGGGCTAATGAAAAACTGTTTTTG.

The rearrangement joins TRBV5-1 to TRBJ1-1; possible D gene TRBD1, 5 bases. V gave up 0 bases and J gave up 7 bases, with 13 bases separating them. This CDR3 is built from 14 residues. Per the germline V gene, CDR1 is SGHRS and CDR2 is YFSETQ. As DNA, the CDR3 is TGCGCCAGCAGCTTGGGGGGCCTCGCCGGTGAAGCTTTCTTT. The encoded protein is CASSLGGLAGEAFF.

The rearrangement uses TRBV4-1 and TRBJ2-2; 11 bases agree with TRBD2. The CDR3 runs 17 residues. Germline V lookup: CDR1 MGHRA, CDR2 YSYEKL. The V and J ends lost 4 bases and 7 bases, in that order; junction bases with no gene match: 11. The CDR3 DNA follows: TGCGCCAGCAGCCCAGCTCCGGGACTAGCGGTTGGCGGGGAGCTGTTTTTT. This sequence encodes CASSPAPGLAVGGELFF.

This clonotype was recorded at least ten times. The chain uses TRBV20-1 and TRBJ1-2, with D possibly being TRBD1 (5 bases). Germline assignment: CDR1 DFQATT and CDR2 SNEGSKA (reference sequence). This CDR3 comprises 13 residues. V was trimmed by 4 bases and J by 5 bases, leaving 14 bases between them. Here the CDR3 reads CSANPQAGYGYTF. In nucleotides, the CDR3 is TGCAGTGCTAATCCTCAAGCAGGGTATGGCTACACCTTC.

This chain joins TRBV20-1 and TRBJ2-7; 10 bases map to TRBD2. CDR1 is DFQATT, CDR2 SNEGSKA, per germline (reference sequence). Trimming took 5 bases from V and 0 from J; bases not matched to a gene: 16. The CDR3 extends over 18 amino acids. CDR3 amino acids: CSARVDTGASGSSYEQYF. CDR3 coding DNA: TGCAGTGCTCGAGTGGACACCGGAGCTAGCGGGAGCTCCTACGAGCAGTACTTC.

This clonotype was seen repeatedly, ten times or more. V and J are TRBV27 and TRBJ2-4; D unresolved. Germline CDR1 MNHEY, CDR2 SMNVEV (reference sequence). The germline V and J ends were trimmed by 2 bases and 7 bases, with 9 bases remaining between them. There are 13 residues in the CDR3. This CDR3 is CASSLRLGNIQYF. The CDR3 nucleotides are TGTGCCAGCAGTTTACGTTTGGGGAACATTCAGTACTTC.

This rearrangement joins TRBV7-8 to TRBJ2-1, with D perhaps matching TRBD1 or TRBD2 (7 bases each). This CDR3 spans 18 amino acids. Germline V gene data show CDR1 as SGHVS and CDR2 as FQNEAQ. The ends were cut back, 3 bases at V and 5 bases at J, with 23 bases in the middle. The CDR3 DNA is TGTGCCAGCAGCTTGGGGCAGGGGGGAGGGCTCCGGAACAATGAGCAGTTCTTC. Its protein is CASSLGQGGGLRNNEQFF.

As for this clonotype: One junction end disagrees with the germline gene, perhaps due to a read error. The chain links TRBV6-5 to TRBJ1-1, with TRBD1 as a possible D gene (6 bases). The CDR3 is 14 amino acids. The germline V gene encodes CDR1 MNHEY and CDR2 SVGAGI. The CDR3 coding sequence is TGCGCCAGCAGTCCACAGGGAGGCGCGGCTGAAGCTTTCTTT. Protein: CASSPQGGAAEAFF.

Turning to this clonotype: One base away lies a much larger clone, so this may be a sequencing read error. The chain joins TRBV7-6 to TRBJ1-1; possibly TRBD1 for D (5 bases). The germline CDR1 and CDR2 sequences are SGHVS and FNYEAQ. This CDR3 has 13 residues. The DNA for the CDR3 is TGTGCCTGCAGCTTAGCTACAGGACGAGAAGCTTTCTTT. Amino acid sequence: CACSLATGREAFF.

This clonotype was observed many times. The V call is TRBV7-9, the J call TRBJ2-7; 8 bases line up with TRBD1. With 2 bases clipped from V and 5 bases from J, the junction kept 5 bases outside the gene matches. Germline CDR1 and CDR2: SEHNR and FQNEAQ (reference sequence). This CDR3 contains 14 residues. The chain's CDR3 is CASSLIGTGDEQYF. As DNA, the CDR3 is TGTGCCAGCAGCTTAATAGGGACAGGCGACGAGCAGTACTTC.

This clonotype was found a few times. J is TRBJ2-7 and V is TRBV7-3, with D unresolved. Germline V gene sequence: CDR1 SGHTA, CDR2 FQGTGA. Trimming removed 0 bases at V and 7 bases at J, with 16 bases between. This CDR3 region has 15 residues. This CDR3 reads CASSLTFQAMGEQYF. For the CDR3, the DNA is TGTGCCAGCAGCTTAACGTTTCAAGCTATGGGTGAGCAGTACTTC.

This chain uses TRBV6-1 with TRBJ1-1; D is ambiguous. CDR3 length: 16 residues. Trimming took off 1 base at V and 1 base at J, with 13 bases between the two ends. The germline V gene has CDR1 MNHNS and CDR2 SASEGT. This CDR3 is CASSEVDGQPNTEAFF. The CDR3, as DNA: TGTGCCAGCAGTGAAGTGGATGGGCAACCGAACACTGAAGCTTTCTTT.

This clonotype was detected ten times or more. The chain joins TRBV27 to TRBJ2-1, with 8 bases that match TRBD2. CDR1 is MNHEY and CDR2 is SMNVEV in the germline V gene (reference sequence). V was pared by 8 bases and J by 4 bases, with 10 bases of the junction left unmatched. This CDR3 is built from 15 residues. The CDR3 DNA reads as TGTGCCAGCCAAGACGCGGGGGGCCCATACAATGAGCAGTTCTTC. This gives the protein CASQDAGGPYNEQFF.

This rearrangement joins TRBV5-6 to TRBJ1-5; no clear D gene. This CDR3 is 17 amino acids long. Trimming left V 0 bases short and J 6 bases short, with 19 bases between. Germline CDR1 is SGHDT and CDR2 is YYEEEE. CDR3 in DNA: TGTGCCAGCAGCTTGGGGGAGGGCAGAAGAGGGTTTCAGCCCCAGCATTTT. Translation: CASSLGEGRRGFQPQHF.